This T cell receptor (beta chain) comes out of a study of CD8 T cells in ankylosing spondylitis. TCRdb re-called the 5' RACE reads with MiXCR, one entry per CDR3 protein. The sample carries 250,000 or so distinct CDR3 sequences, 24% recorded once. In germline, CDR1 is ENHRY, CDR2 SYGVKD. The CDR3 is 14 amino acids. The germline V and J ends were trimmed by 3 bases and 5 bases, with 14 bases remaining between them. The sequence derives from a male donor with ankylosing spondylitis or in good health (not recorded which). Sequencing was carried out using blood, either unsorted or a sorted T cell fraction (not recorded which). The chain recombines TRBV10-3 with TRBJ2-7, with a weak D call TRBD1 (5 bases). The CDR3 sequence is CAISDGPGSNEQYF. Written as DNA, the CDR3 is TGTGCCATCAGTGATGGGCCAGGGTCAAACGAGCAGTACTTC.